One T cell receptor (beta chain) is described in this entry. Profiling relied on immunoSEQ multiplex PCR, and the TCRdb table lists in-frame clones only, not all of them. This sample yields roughly 250,000 clones, of which about 85% are seen a single time; 0.7% to 0.9% belongs to the top ten. Patients from Seattle were sampled longitudinally, starting during active infection. The sample comes from a study of blood T cell repertoires in COVID-19. Across the whole study: The United States, Italy and Spain were the sources of the acute and convalescent COVID-19 samples. The cDNA or gDNA used as material had been derived from T cells, B-cell-depleted T cells, or PBMCs.

This sequence was found in a human donor with COVID-19, enrolled during active disease. The donor label of this sample is uncertain. Sequencing was carried out using peripheral blood.

The CDR3 nucleotides are TGTGCCAGCAGCGCCGGGACAGGGGGCGCCTATGGCTACACCTTC. This sequence encodes CASSAGTGGAYGYTF. The rearrangement links TRBV5-6 to TRBJ1-2, with 12 bases identical to TRBD1. V dropped 4 bases and J dropped 4; count of bases not matched to a gene: 5. The germline CDR1 and CDR2 sequences are SGHDT and YYEEEE. The CDR3 is made up of 15 amino acids. Full variable domain (missing parts from reference TRBV5-6 and TRBJ1-2): DAGVTQSPTHLIKTRGQQVTLRCSPKSGHDTVSWYQQALGQGPQFIFQYYEEEERQRGNFPDRFSGHQFPNYSSELNVNALLLGDSALYLCASSAGTGGAYGYTFGSGTRLTVV.